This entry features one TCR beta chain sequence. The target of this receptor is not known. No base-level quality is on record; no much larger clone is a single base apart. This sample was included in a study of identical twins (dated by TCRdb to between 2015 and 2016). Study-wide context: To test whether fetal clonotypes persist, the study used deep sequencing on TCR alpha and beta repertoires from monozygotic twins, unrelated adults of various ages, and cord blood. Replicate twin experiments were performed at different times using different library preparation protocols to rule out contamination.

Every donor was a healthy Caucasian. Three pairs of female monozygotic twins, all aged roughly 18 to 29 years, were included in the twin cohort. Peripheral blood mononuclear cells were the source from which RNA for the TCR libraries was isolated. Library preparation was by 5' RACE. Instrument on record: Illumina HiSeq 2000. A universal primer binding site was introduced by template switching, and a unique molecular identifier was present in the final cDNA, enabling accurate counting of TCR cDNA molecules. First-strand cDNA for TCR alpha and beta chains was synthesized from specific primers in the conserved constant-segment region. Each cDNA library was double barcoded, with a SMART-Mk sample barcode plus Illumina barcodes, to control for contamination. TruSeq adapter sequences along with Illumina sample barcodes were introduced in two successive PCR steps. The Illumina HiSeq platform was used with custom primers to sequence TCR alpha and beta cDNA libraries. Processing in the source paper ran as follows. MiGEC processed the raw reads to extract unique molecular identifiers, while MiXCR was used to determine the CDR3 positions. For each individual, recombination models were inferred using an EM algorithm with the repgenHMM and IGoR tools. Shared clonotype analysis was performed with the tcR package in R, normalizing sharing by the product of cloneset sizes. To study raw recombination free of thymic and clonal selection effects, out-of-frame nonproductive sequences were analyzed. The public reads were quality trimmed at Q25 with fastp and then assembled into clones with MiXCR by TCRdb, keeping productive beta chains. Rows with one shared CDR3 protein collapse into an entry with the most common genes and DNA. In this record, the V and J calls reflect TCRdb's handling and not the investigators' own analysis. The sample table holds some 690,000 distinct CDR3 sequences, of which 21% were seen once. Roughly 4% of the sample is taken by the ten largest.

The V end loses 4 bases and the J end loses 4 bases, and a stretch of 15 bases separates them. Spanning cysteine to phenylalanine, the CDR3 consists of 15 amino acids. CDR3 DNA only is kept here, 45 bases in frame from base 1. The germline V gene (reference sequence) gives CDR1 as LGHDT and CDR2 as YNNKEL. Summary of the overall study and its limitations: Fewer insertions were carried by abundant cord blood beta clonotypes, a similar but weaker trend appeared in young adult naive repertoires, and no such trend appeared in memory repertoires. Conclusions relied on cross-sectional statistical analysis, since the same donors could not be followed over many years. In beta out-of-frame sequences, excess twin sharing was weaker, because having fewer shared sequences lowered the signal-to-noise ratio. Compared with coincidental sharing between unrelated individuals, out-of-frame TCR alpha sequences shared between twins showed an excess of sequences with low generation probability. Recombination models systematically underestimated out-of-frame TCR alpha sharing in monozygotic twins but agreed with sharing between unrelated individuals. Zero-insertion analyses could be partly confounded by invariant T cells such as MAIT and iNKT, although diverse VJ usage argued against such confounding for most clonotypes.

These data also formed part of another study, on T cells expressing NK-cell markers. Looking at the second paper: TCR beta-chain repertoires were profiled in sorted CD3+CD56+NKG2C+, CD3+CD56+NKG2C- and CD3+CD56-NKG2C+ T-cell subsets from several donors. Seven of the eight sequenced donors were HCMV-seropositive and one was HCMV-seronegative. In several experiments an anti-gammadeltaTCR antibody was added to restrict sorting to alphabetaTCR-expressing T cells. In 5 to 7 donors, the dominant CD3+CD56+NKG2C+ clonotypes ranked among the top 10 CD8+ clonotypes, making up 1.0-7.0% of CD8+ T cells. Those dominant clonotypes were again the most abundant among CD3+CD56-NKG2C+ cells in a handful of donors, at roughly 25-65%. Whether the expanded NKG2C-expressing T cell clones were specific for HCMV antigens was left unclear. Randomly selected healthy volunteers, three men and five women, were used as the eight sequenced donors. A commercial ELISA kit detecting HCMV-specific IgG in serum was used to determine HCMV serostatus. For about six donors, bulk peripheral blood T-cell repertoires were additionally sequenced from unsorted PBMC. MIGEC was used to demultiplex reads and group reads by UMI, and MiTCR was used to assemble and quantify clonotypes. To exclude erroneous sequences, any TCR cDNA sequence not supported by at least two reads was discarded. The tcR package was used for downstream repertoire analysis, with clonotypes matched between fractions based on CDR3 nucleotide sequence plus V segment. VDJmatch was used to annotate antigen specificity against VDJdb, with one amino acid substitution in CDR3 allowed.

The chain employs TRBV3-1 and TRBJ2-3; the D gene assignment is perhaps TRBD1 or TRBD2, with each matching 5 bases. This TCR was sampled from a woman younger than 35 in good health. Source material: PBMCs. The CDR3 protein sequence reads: CASSRQVRGADTQYF. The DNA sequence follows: TGTGCCAGCAGCCGCCAGGTGAGGGGTGCAGATACGCAGTATTTT.